This record covers a single TCR beta chain. This entry belongs to a study of blood T cell repertoires in COVID-19. Study information: The United States, Italy and Spain were the sources of the acute and convalescent COVID-19 samples. T cells, B-cell-depleted T cells, or PBMCs provided the cDNA or gDNA that served as material.

How the authors handled the data: Amplification from reference gene primers served as the basis for estimated nucleated cell counts. The assay was immunoSEQ multiplex PCR, and TCRdb's table has in-frame clones only and misses some. V, J and clone size reflect that table, while D and trimming were determined from the DNA. The sample gives 50,000 to 55,000 clones, about 84% of which show up once; around 24% is in the top ten. V was shortened by 1 base and J by 3 bases, with 13 bases between the two germline ends. This CDR3 is built from 15 residues. Germline V CDR1 and CDR2: SGHRS, YFSETQ. The gene calls are TRBV5-1 and TRBJ2-5, with D possibly matching TRBD2 (6 bases). This TCR came from an elderly woman with acute or convalescent COVID-19. The sequenced material came from peripheral blood. For the CDR3, the DNA is TGCGCCAGCAGCTTGAATGGGAAGCGGGAAGAGACCCAGTACTTC. Encoded protein: CASSLNGKREETQYF.